These 32 T cell receptor beta chains were all obtained from the same sample, sequenced in a study of type 1 regulatory T cells. TCRdb called the reads again in MiXCR, with one record for every CDR3 protein. The sample shows over 90,000 distinct CDR3 sequences, roughly 28% of them seen only once. Sequences were obtained from CD4+ T cells, either the whole sample or a sorted fraction (not recorded which). These receptors were obtained from a human donor in good health.

This clonotype was counted a few times. The genes are TRBV20-1 and TRBJ2-1; D might be TRBD2 (5 bases). The CDR3 covers 12 residues. Trimming shortened V by 5 bases and J by 9 bases, and 14 bases separated the two germline ends. CDR1 and CDR2 (germline): DFQATT, SNEGSKA (reference sequence). The CDR3, as DNA: TGCAGTGCTGCCCCGTTAGCGCGTGAGCAGTTCTTC. Translated, it gives CSAAPLAREQFF.

The chain combines TRBV5-1 with TRBJ2-2, with TRBD1 matching over 8 bases. The V gene's germline CDR1 is SGHRS and CDR2 YFSETQ. This CDR3 spans 16 amino acids. The V segment lost 1 base and the J segment 7 bases; nucleotides outside the gene matches: 9. The CDR3 region is CASSLQDRGASGELFF. For the CDR3, the DNA is TGCGCCAGCAGCTTGCAAGACAGGGGCGCGAGCGGGGAGCTGTTTTTT. The entire variable domain, with the rest obtained from reference TRBV5-1 and TRBJ2-2, is as follows: KAGVTQTPRYLIKTRGQQVTLSCSPISGHRSVSWYQQTPGQGLQFLFEYFSETQRNKGNFPGRFSGRQFSNSRSEMNVSTLELGDSALYLCASSLQDRGASGELFFGEGSRLTVL.

This sequence joins TRBV4-2 and TRBJ2-2; no reliable D call. V was trimmed by 2 bases and J by 4 bases, leaving 5 bases between them. This CDR3 comprises 13 residues. Germline V gene sequence: CDR1 LGHNA, CDR2 YNFKEQ. The CDR3 DNA sequence: TGTGCCAGCAGCCAAACGCGCACCGGGGAGCTGTTTTTT. It codes for CASSQTRTGELFF.

Written as DNA, the CDR3 is TGTGCCAGCAGCCAACTTAGCGGTGGGGCAGATACGCAGTATTTT. This gives the protein CASSQLSGGADTQYF. The chain carries TRBV3-1 and TRBJ2-3; tentatively, D is TRBD2 (6 bases). The V gene's germline CDR1 is LGHDT and CDR2 YNNKEL (reference sequence). The ends were cut back, 2 bases at V and 4 bases at J, with 13 bases in the middle. The CDR3 runs to 15 residues.

The V call is TRBV7-8, the J call TRBJ2-1, with TRBD2 matching over 12 bases. CDR1 is SGHVS and CDR2 is FQNEAQ in the germline V gene. The V segment lost 5 bases and the J segment 6 bases; nucleotides outside the gene matches: 5. The CDR3 loop spans 15 amino acids. The CDR3 reads CASSVTSGRINEQFF. DNA of the CDR3: TGTGCCAGCAGCGTGACTAGCGGGAGAATCAATGAGCAGTTCTTC.

This clonotype appeared a few times. V is TRBV12-5 and J is TRBJ2-1; 10 bases map to TRBD2. The CDR3 is 13 amino acids. V lost 10 bases, J lost 6 bases, and 6 bases stayed unmatched. The V gene's germline CDR1 is LGHNT and CDR2 FRNRAP. CDR3 protein: CATTSGIINEQFF. The CDR3 region has the DNA TGTGCTACAACTAGCGGGATAATCAATGAGCAGTTCTTC. Full variable domain (missing parts from reference TRBV12-5 and TRBJ2-1): DARVTQTPRHKVTEMGQEVTMRCQPILGHNTVFWYRQTMMQGLELLAYFRNRAPLDDSGMPKDRFSAEMPDATLATLKIQPSEPRDSAVYFCATTSGIINEQFFGPGTRLTVL.

This chain uses TRBV29-1 with TRBJ2-1; D not certain. The length of the CDR3 is 11 residues. Deletions cut 4 bases from V and 6 bases from J, with 7 bases between. Germline V gene sequence: CDR1 SQVTM, CDR2 ANQGSEA. The DNA for the CDR3 is TGCAGCGTTGTCGGCGCCAATGAGCAGTTCTTC. Translating it yields CSVVGANEQFF.

The table lists this clonotype with a few counts. The gene calls are TRBV4-1 and TRBJ2-2; tentative D call: TRBD1 (6 bases). The CDR3 runs to 15 residues. V lost 8 bases to trimming and J lost 2 bases, with 15 bases between them. CDR1 is MGHRA, CDR2 YSYEKL, per germline. The CDR3 loop reads CASGAPGQNTGELFF. The CDR3, as DNA: TGCGCCAGCGGGGCCCCGGGACAAAACACCGGGGAGCTGTTTTTT.

This clonotype was observed a few times. V gene TRBV29-1 combines with J gene TRBJ1-1; D is uncertain. V was pared by 7 bases and J by 6 bases, with 12 bases between. Germline CDR1 is SQVTM and CDR2 is ANQGSEA. CDR3 length: 11 amino acids. CDR3 region: CSAWRLSEAFF. The CDR3 DNA reads TGCAGCGCTTGGAGGTTATCTGAAGCTTTCTTT.

In this sample, this clonotype turned up a few times. V is TRBV19 and J is TRBJ1-1; TRBD1 matches 7 bases. CDR1 and CDR2 (germline): LNHDA, SQIVND (reference sequence). Trimming took 5 bases from V and 7 from J; bases not matched to a gene: 4. The CDR3 runs 12 residues. The CDR3: CASSLTGDEAFF. CDR3 bases: TGTGCCAGTAGTCTTACAGGGGATGAAGCTTTCTTT.

In its sample, this clonotype was seen a few times. This rearrangement joins TRBV4-2 to TRBJ2-5, with D unclear. The CDR3 spans 14 residues. The germline gives CDR1 LGHNA, CDR2 YNFKEQ. V lost 0 bases and J lost 5, with 10 bases in between. CDR3 nucleotides: TGTGCCAGCAGCCAAGATCCCAGATCCGAGACCCAGTACTTC. Translating gives CASSQDPRSETQYF.

The chain links TRBV7-9 to TRBJ2-2, with 7 bases that match TRBD1. V trimming: 4 bases; J trimming: 10 bases; junction bases outside the gene matches: 6. Germline values: CDR1 SEHNR, CDR2 FQNEAQ (reference sequence). The CDR3 has 13 amino acids. The CDR3 loop reads CASSSNRGEELFF. The CDR3, as DNA: TGTGCCAGCAGCTCTAACAGGGGCGAGGAGCTGTTTTTT.

This clonotype was seen a handful of times. The chain employs TRBV7-7 and TRBJ2-1, with 8 bases lining up with TRBD2. The germline CDR1 and CDR2 sequences are SSHAT and FNYEAQ (reference sequence). V lost 4 bases and J lost 1; bases outside the gene matches: 6. CDR3 size: 16 residues. This CDR3 is CASSWSGGPSYNEQFF. CDR3 nucleotide sequence: TGTGCCAGCAGCTGGTCGGGGGGGCCATCCTACAATGAGCAGTTCTTC.

The V call is TRBV19, the J call TRBJ2-7; 9 bases match TRBD1. The germline V gene encodes CDR1 LNHDA and CDR2 SQIVND (reference sequence). The CDR3 runs 15 residues. V trimming: 4 bases; J trimming: 1 base; junction bases outside the gene matches: 5. The CDR3 reads CASSRTGDGSYEQYF. In nucleotides, the CDR3 is TGTGCCAGTAGTAGGACAGGGGACGGGTCCTACGAGCAGTACTTC.

This clonotype was detected a few times. The chain links TRBV19 to TRBJ2-7, with 12 positions matching TRBD1. This CDR3 is built from 14 residues. Germline V gene lookup returns CDR1 LNHDA and CDR2 SQIVND (reference sequence). Germline trimming cut 4 bases from V and 9 bases from J; bases unmatched to any gene: 7. The CDR3 sequence is CASSTGQGAIGQYF. For the CDR3, the DNA is TGTGCCAGTAGTACGGGACAGGGGGCCATCGGGCAGTACTTC.

In its sample, this clonotype was seen a few times. At one end the junction does not follow the germline gene, possibly because of a read error. This chain connects TRBV29-1 to TRBJ1-1; D gene unclear. The CDR3 is 14 residues long. Per germline, CDR1 SQVTM and CDR2 ANQGSEA. CDR3 DNA sequence: TGCAGCGCTGAAAGAGAAGATACGAACACTGAAGCTTTCTTT. Translating it yields CSAEREDTNTEAFF.

The V gene is TRBV10-3, the J gene TRBJ2-7; D may match TRBD1 or TRBD2 (5 bases each). With 8 bases removed from V and 2 bases from J, the gap between germline ends came to 13 bases. The CDR3 has 13 amino acids. From germline, CDR1 is ENHRY and CDR2 SYGVKD. In DNA, the CDR3 is TGTGCCATCGGGACGGCTATGACCTACGAGCAGTACTTC. Amino acid sequence: CAIGTAMTYEQYF.

The V and J genes are TRBV7-9 and TRBJ2-2; no definite D call. The CDR3 runs 14 residues. Germline loops: CDR1 SEHNR, CDR2 FQNEAQ (reference sequence). Trimming cost V 3 bases and J 1 base, with 6 bases left between them. CDR3 DNA sequence: TGTGCCAGCAGCTTTCTTGAGAACACCGGGGAGCTGTTTTTT. This gives the protein CASSFLENTGELFF. Supplemented by reference TRBV7-9 and TRBJ2-2, the full variable domain reads DTGVSQNPRHKITKRGQNVTFRCDPISEHNRLYWYRQTLGQGPEFLTYFQNEAQLEKSRLLSDRFSAERPKGSFSTLEIQRTEQGDSAMYLCASSFLENTGELFFGEGSRLTVL.

This clonotype showed up just a few times. The chain couples TRBV5-1 to TRBJ2-6; tentative D call: TRBD2 (5 bases). From germline, CDR1 is SGHRS and CDR2 YFSETQ. The CDR3 runs to 19 residues. V lost 0 bases and J 4 bases, leaving 20 bases between the germline ends. CDR3 coding DNA: TGCGCCAGCAGCTTGGGTGCGGGTGTCGGCGGTTCCGGGGCCAACGTCCTGACTTTC. Its protein is CASSLGAGVGGSGANVLTF.

The gene calls are TRBV5-1 and TRBJ1-1, with D unresolved. The CDR3 has 15 residues. V lost 0 bases, J lost 0 bases, and 9 bases lay in between. Germline CDR1 is SGHRS and CDR2 is YFSETQ. The DNA of the CDR3 is TGCGCCAGCAGCTTGGGGGGTCCGATGAACACTGAAGCTTTCTTT. Its translation: CASSLGGPMNTEAFF.

At least ten counts were recorded for this clonotype. The chain recombines TRBV5-4 with TRBJ2-5; D not resolved. The CDR3 runs to 14 residues. V gave up 0 bases and J gave up 5 bases, with 11 bases separating them. Germline-derived CDR1 and CDR2 are SGHNT and YYREEE (reference sequence). The DNA for the CDR3 is TGTGCCAGCAGCTTGGGGTTAGCCATGGAGACCCAGTACTTC. It translates to CASSLGLAMETQYF.

In this sample, this clonotype turned up a few times. The chain joins TRBV5-6 to TRBJ1-2; D call uncertain. The germline V gene has CDR1 SGHDT and CDR2 YYEEEE. V lost 1 base and J lost 1, with 14 bases in between. The CDR3 is 16 amino acids. For the CDR3, the DNA is TGTGCCAGCAGCTTGACGAATTGGCCGGGTAACTATGGCTACACCTTC. It is translated as CASSLTNWPGNYGYTF.

This sequence joins TRBV29-1 and TRBJ2-1, with 7 bases matching TRBD2. There are 17 residues in the CDR3. Germline V gene sequence: CDR1 SQVTM, CDR2 ANQGSEA. V shed 6 bases and J 4 bases; nucleotides not matched to a gene: 18. This CDR3 reads CSVQKGGRGFSYNEQFF. The CDR3 region has the DNA TGCAGCGTCCAAAAGGGTGGGCGGGGGTTCTCTTACAATGAGCAGTTCTTC.

This clonotype was observed a handful of times. The J gene is TRBJ1-2, the V gene TRBV5-6, with a tentative D call TRBD1 (5 bases). Trimming cost V 2 bases and J 1 base, with 12 bases left between them. CDR1 and CDR2 (germline): SGHDT, YYEEEE. The CDR3 consists of 15 residues. The CDR3 loop is CASSLEGTLNYGYTF. CDR3 coding DNA: TGTGCCAGCAGCTTAGAAGGGACCCTTAACTATGGCTACACCTTC.

This chain uses TRBV12-3 or TRBV12-4 with TRBJ2-1; weak D call: TRBD2 (5 bases). The length of the CDR3 is 13 residues. Trimming removed 5 bases from V and 15 bases from J, with 20 bases in between. This CDR3 is CASSEGRRNRRFF. CDR3 bases: TGTGCCAGCAGTGAGGGAAGACGGAACCGGCGGTTCTTC.

In its sample, this clonotype was seen a few times. The chain employs TRBV5-1 and TRBJ2-3, with D perhaps being TRBD1 or TRBD2 (6 bases each). This CDR3 has 14 residues. V was shortened by 6 bases and J by 4 bases, with 15 bases between the two germline ends. From germline, CDR1 is SGHRS and CDR2 YFSETQ. DNA of the CDR3: TGCGCCAGCACAGTACAGGAGGGGGCAGATACGCAGTATTTT. Translated, it gives CASTVQEGADTQYF. Together with reference TRBV5-1 and TRBJ2-3, the CDR3 gives the full variable domain: KAGVTQTPRYLIKTRGQQVTLSCSPISGHRSVSWYQQTPGQGLQFLFEYFSETQRNKGNFPGRFSGRQFSNSRSEMNVSTLELGDSALYLCASTVQEGADTQYFGPGTRLTVL.

This CDR3 reads CASSAHLEGREQYF. CDR3 DNA sequence: TGTGCCAGCAGCGCCCACCTGGAGGGCCGCGAGCAGTACTTC. The chain uses TRBV3-1 and TRBJ2-7; weak D call: TRBD2 (6 bases). In germline, CDR1 is LGHDT, CDR2 YNNKEL (reference sequence). Trimming left V 5 bases short and J 6 bases short, with 17 bases between. This CDR3 contains 14 residues.

This rearrangement joins TRBV7-2 to TRBJ1-2; TRBD1 might be the D (5 bases). The CDR3 sequence is 13 residues long. From germline, CDR1 is SGHTA and CDR2 FQGNSA. V lost 3 bases to trimming and J lost 6 bases, with 11 bases between them. The CDR3 coding sequence is TGTGCCAGCAGCTTTGTTCGAGGGGATGGCTACACCTTC. The encoded protein is CASSFVRGDGYTF.

This clonotype was recorded a few times. J is TRBJ2-7 and V is TRBV4-3, with a possible D match to TRBD2 (5 bases). CDR1 and CDR2 from the germline V gene are LGHNA and YSLEER. The CDR3 covers 15 residues. Trimming left V 0 bases short and J 2 bases short, with 11 bases between. The CDR3 DNA reads as TGCGCCAGCAGCCAAGACCGAGGGATAACCTACGAGCAGTACTTC. Protein sequence: CASSQDRGITYEQYF.

CDR3 nucleotides: TGCGCCAGCAGCTTGGCCGGTCGGCGTATCTACGAGCAGTACTTC. This codes for CASSLAGRRIYEQYF. This sequence joins TRBV5-1 and TRBJ2-7; no definite D call. The CDR3 contains 15 residues. Germline V CDR1 and CDR2: SGHRS, YFSETQ. The V gene lost 0 bases and the J gene lost 3 bases, with 13 bases spanning the gap. Supplemented by reference TRBV5-1 and TRBJ2-7, the full variable domain reads KAGVTQTPRYLIKTRGQQVTLSCSPISGHRSVSWYQQTPGQGLQFLFEYFSETQRNKGNFPGRFSGRQFSNSRSEMNVSTLELGDSALYLCASSLAGRRIYEQYFGPGTRLTVT.

The genes are TRBV20-1 and TRBJ2-1, with TRBD2 identical over 13 bases. This CDR3 is built from 14 residues. Germline trimming cut 5 bases from V and 7 bases from J; bases unmatched to any gene: 5. Germline-derived CDR1 and CDR2 are DFQATT and SNEGSKA (reference sequence). In nucleotides, the CDR3 is TGCAGTGCTCCGGGACTAGCGGGATGGAATGAGCAGTTCTTC. Amino acids: CSAPGLAGWNEQFF.

This clonotype was counted between two and nine times. The chain employs TRBV6-2 or TRBV6-3 and TRBJ2-1, with D perhaps TRBD1 or TRBD2 (5 bases each). Between the trimmed V and J ends, which lost 4 bases and 6 bases, there was a span of 16 bases. The length of the CDR3 is 15 residues. Germline V lookup: CDR1 MNHEY, CDR2 SVGEGT. In DNA, the CDR3 is TGTGCCAGCAGTTTTGAGAGTGCGAGGGGCAATGAGCAGTTCTTC. It codes for CASSFESARGNEQFF.